This TCR beta chain comes out of a study of T cell responses to AZD1222 COVID-19 vaccine. TCRdb keeps only in-frame clones here, not all; method: immunoSEQ multiplex PCR. The sample lists about 130,000 clones, approximately 90% occurring once. The sequence was collected from an adult in good health. The sequences come from peripheral blood, collected on day 0 of AZD1222 vaccination.

The CDR3 protein is CASSAERRDYNEQFF. Written as DNA, the CDR3 is TGCGCCAGCAGTGCGGAGCGGAGGGATTACAATGAGCAGTTCTTC. J is TRBJ2-1 and V is TRBV5-1, with D possibly matching TRBD2 (6 bases). CDR1 SGHRS and CDR2 YFSETQ come from the germline V gene. The germline V and J ends were trimmed by 5 bases and 4 bases, with 16 bases remaining between them. The CDR3 is 15 residues long.